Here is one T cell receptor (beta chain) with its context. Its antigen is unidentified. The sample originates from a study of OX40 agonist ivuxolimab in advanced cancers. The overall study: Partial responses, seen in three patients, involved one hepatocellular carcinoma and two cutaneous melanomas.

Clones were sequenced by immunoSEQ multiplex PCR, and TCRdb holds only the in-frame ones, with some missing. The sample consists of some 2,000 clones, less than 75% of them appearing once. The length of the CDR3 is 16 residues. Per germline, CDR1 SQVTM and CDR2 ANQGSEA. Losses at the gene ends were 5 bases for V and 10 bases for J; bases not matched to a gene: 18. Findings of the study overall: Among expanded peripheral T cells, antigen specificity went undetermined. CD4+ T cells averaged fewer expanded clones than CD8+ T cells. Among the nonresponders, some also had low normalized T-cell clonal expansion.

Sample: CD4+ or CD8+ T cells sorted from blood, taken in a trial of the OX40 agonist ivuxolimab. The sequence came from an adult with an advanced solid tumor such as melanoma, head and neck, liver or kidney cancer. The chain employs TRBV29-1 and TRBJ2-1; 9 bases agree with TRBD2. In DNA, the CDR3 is TGCAGCGTTATTTATCCGTCGGGACTAGCATACGGGGAGCAGTTCTTC. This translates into CSVIYPSGLAYGEQFF.